Below are 17 T cell receptor beta chains sequenced from a single sample in a study of CD8 T cells in ankylosing spondylitis. TCRdb passed the 5' RACE reads through MiXCR, listing each CDR3 protein once. The sample holds 250,000 to 400,000 distinct CDR3 sequences, approximately 10% seen once. The sequenced material came from blood, either unsorted or a sorted T cell fraction (not recorded which). The origin of the receptors is a female donor with ankylosing spondylitis or in good health (not recorded which).

This clonotype was counted ten times or more. The V gene is TRBV29-1, the J gene TRBJ2-7; D unresolved. The CDR3 contains 12 residues. V was shortened by 4 bases and J by 2 bases, with 9 bases between the two germline ends. CDR1 is SQVTM, CDR2 ANQGSEA, per germline. CDR3 region: CSVALSAYEQYF. CDR3 nucleotides: TGCAGCGTTGCCCTGTCGGCCTACGAGCAGTACTTC.

This clonotype was seen ten or more times. This chain joins TRBV20-1 and TRBJ1-6, with 8 bases identical to TRBD1. The CDR3 runs 19 residues. With 0 bases clipped from V and 9 bases from J, the junction kept 19 bases outside the gene matches. Germline CDR1 reads DFQATT; CDR2 reads SNEGSKA (reference sequence). This chain's CDR3 is CSARDLAGGSHGDSSPLHF. CDR3 nucleotide sequence: TGCAGTGCTAGAGATCTGGCAGGGGGCTCCCACGGCGATTCTTCACCCCTCCACTTT.

This clonotype has ten or more counts. V and J are TRBV6-1 and TRBJ2-7, with unresolved D. Germline CDR1 is MNHNS and CDR2 is SASEGT. The V end lost 6 bases, the J end lost 3 bases, and 18 bases lay between the germline ends. The CDR3 totals 15 residues. This CDR3 is CASSADVTFVYEQYF. CDR3 DNA sequence: TGTGCCAGCAGCGCGGACGTAACTTTCGTCTACGAGCAGTACTTC.

The V and J genes are TRBV18 and TRBJ2-5; 11 bases match TRBD2. In germline, CDR1 is KGHSH, CDR2 LQKENI. V shed 3 bases and J 4 bases; nucleotides not matched to a gene: 7. This CDR3 has 16 amino acids. In DNA form, the CDR3 reads TGTGCCAGCTCACCGATGACTAGCGGGAATGGAGAGACCCAGTACTTC. Its protein is CASSPMTSGNGETQYF.

This clonotype was observed at least ten times. This chain joins TRBV6-1 and TRBJ1-1; 11 bases fit TRBD1. The junction had 12 bases not matched to a gene; V was cut back by 2 bases and J by 7 bases. The CDR3 extends over 17 amino acids. Germline CDR1 MNHNS, CDR2 SASEGT. The CDR3 is CASSERIRDRGYGEAFF. The CDR3 bases are TGTGCCAGCAGTGAACGGATTAGGGACAGGGGGTACGGTGAAGCTTTCTTT.

The CDR3 DNA follows: TGCAGTGCCCAGAGCCCGGGAGGGAGCCTACAAGAGACCCAGTACTTC. Translation: CSAQSPGGSLQETQYF. This chain joins TRBV20-1 and TRBJ2-5; 8 bases match TRBD2. Germline V gene sequence: CDR1 DFQATT, CDR2 SNEGSKA (reference sequence). J gave up 2 bases and V 6 bases, and 14 bases lay outside the gene matches. This CDR3 is 16 amino acids long.

This clonotype was seen at least ten times. The V call is TRBV29-1, the J call TRBJ2-1, with 7 bases identical to TRBD2. The CDR3 sequence is 14 residues long. Germline values: CDR1 SQVTM, CDR2 ANQGSEA. V gave up 5 bases and J gave up 4 bases; unmatched junction bases: 8. The DNA for the CDR3 is TGCAGCGTTTTGGCGGGAGCTTTTTACAATGAGCAGTTCTTC. It is translated as CSVLAGAFYNEQFF.

The table lists this clonotype with many counts. The chain is built from TRBV27 and TRBJ1-3, with D unclear. V shed 2 bases and J shed 0 bases, with 8 bases lying between them. The CDR3 contains 15 residues. CDR1 and CDR2 from the germline V gene are MNHEY and SMNVEV (reference sequence). The chain's CDR3 is CASSLDARSGNTIYF. The CDR3 coding sequence is TGTGCCAGCAGTTTAGACGCCCGCTCTGGAAACACCATATATTTT.

The chain employs TRBV7-9 and TRBJ1-1, with D tentatively TRBD1 (5 bases). The germline gives CDR1 SEHNR, CDR2 FQNEAQ (reference sequence). The length of the CDR3 is 15 residues. Trimming took off 5 bases at V and 1 base at J, with 14 bases between the two ends. This chain's CDR3 is CASSPNVGGNTEAFF. CDR3 nucleotides: TGTGCCAGCAGCCCTAACGTTGGGGGGAACACTGAAGCTTTCTTT.

This clonotype turned up a few times. V usage is TRBV7-2 and J usage is TRBJ2-3; D uncertain. The germline V and J ends were trimmed by 4 bases and 7 bases, with 9 bases remaining between them. Germline values: CDR1 SGHTA, CDR2 FQGNSA. The CDR3 sequence is 12 residues long. The CDR3 region is CASSSLGNTQYF. CDR3 DNA sequence: TGTGCCAGCAGCTCCCTAGGGAATACGCAGTATTTT.

This clonotype was seen repeatedly, ten times or more. The chain joins TRBV12-3 or TRBV12-4 to TRBJ1-1, with 7 bases that match TRBD1. The CDR3 spans 14 residues. J lost 3 bases, V lost 5 bases, and 6 bases had no gene match. CDR3 nucleotides: TGTGCCAGCAGTCCCGCAGACAGGGACACTGAAGCTTTCTTT. Residues: CASSPADRDTEAFF.

The V and J genes are TRBV4-2 and TRBJ2-7; tentative D call: TRBD2 (5 bases). CDR1 and CDR2 from the germline V gene are LGHNA and YNFKEQ. Deletions cut 0 bases from V and 2 bases from J, with 23 bases between. The CDR3 covers 19 residues. The CDR3 region is CASSQESLGWSGITYEQYF. The CDR3 DNA reads as TGTGCCAGCAGCCAAGAGTCCCTCGGTTGGAGCGGAATAACCTACGAGCAGTACTTC.

This clonotype was detected ten times or more. The gene calls are TRBV5-1 and TRBJ2-1, with D possibly TRBD2 on 6 matching bases. The CDR3 runs 14 residues. With 7 bases removed from V and 4 bases from J, the gap between germline ends came to 15 bases. Germline CDR1 reads SGHRS; CDR2 reads YFSETQ. The CDR3 sequence: CASAPGSQYNEQFF. CDR3 sequence (DNA): TGCGCCAGCGCTCCCGGGAGCCAATACAATGAGCAGTTCTTC.

This clonotype was recorded at least ten times. The chain recombines TRBV6-1 with TRBJ2-3; TRBD2 agrees at 12 bases. Trimming at V came to 9 bases and at J to 7 bases, leaving 11 bases not matched to a gene. The CDR3 contains 15 residues. Germline CDR1 and CDR2: MNHNS and SASEGT. The CDR3 DNA reads TGTGCCAGGGGAGACCTAGCGGGGGGGCAAAATACGCAGTATTTT. Translated: CARGDLAGGQNTQYF.

The gene calls are TRBV9 and TRBJ2-2; perhaps TRBD2 as D (5 bases). Germline V gene lookup returns CDR1 SGDLS and CDR2 YYNGEE. V was clipped by 0 bases and J by 7 bases, with 13 bases between them. CDR3 size: 15 residues. The CDR3 loop reads CASSVEVRGGGELFF. The CDR3 bases are TGTGCCAGCAGCGTAGAGGTACGAGGAGGCGGGGAGCTGTTTTTT. The entire variable domain, with the rest obtained from reference TRBV9 and TRBJ2-2, is as follows: DSGVTQTPKHLITATGQRVTLRCSPRSGDLSVYWYQQSLDQGLQFLIQYYNGEERAKGNILERFSAQQFPDLHSELNLSSLELGDSALYFCASSVEVRGGGELFFGEGSRLTVL.

The genes are TRBV5-5 and TRBJ1-5, with a weak D call TRBD1 (5 bases). CDR3 size: 15 residues. V lost 3 bases and J lost 0, with 10 bases in between. Germline values: CDR1 SGHKS, CDR2 YYEKEE (reference sequence). CDR3 in amino acids: CASSWGEISNQPQHF. CDR3 bases: TGTGCCAGCAGCTGGGGGGAAATTAGCAATCAGCCCCAGCATTTT. The variable domain in full, with the rest retrieved from reference TRBV5-5 and TRBJ1-5, is DAGVTQSPTHLIKTRGQQVTLRCSPISGHKSVSWYQQVLGQGPQFIFQYYEKEERGRGNFPDRFSARQFPNYSSELNVNALLLGDSALYLCASSWGEISNQPQHFGDGTRLSIL.

This clonotype came up many times. V gene TRBV28 combines with J gene TRBJ2-3, with D possibly being TRBD1 (6 bases). From germline, CDR1 is MDHEN and CDR2 SYDVKM. Trimming took 5 bases from V and 6 from J, leaving 15 bases between them. This CDR3 is built from 14 residues. The CDR3 is CASSGGLLGDTQYF. The CDR3, as DNA: TGTGCCAGCAGTGGGGGCCTCCTAGGGGATACGCAGTATTTT.